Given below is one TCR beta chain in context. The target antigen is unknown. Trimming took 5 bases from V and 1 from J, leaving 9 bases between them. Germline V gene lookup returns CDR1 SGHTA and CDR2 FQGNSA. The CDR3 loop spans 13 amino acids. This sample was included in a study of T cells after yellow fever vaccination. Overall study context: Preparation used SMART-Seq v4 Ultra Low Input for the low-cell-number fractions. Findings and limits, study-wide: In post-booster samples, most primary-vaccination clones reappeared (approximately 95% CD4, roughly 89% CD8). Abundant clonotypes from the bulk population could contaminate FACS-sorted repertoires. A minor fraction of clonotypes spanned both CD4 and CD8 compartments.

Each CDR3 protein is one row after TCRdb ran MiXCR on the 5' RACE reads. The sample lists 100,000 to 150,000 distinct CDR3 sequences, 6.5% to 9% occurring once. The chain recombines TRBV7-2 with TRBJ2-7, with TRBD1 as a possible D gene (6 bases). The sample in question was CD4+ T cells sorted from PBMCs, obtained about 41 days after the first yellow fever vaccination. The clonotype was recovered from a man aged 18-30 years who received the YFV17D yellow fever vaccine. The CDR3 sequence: CASSDRISYEQYF. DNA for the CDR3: TGTGCCAGCAGCGACAGGATATCCTACGAGCAGTACTTC.